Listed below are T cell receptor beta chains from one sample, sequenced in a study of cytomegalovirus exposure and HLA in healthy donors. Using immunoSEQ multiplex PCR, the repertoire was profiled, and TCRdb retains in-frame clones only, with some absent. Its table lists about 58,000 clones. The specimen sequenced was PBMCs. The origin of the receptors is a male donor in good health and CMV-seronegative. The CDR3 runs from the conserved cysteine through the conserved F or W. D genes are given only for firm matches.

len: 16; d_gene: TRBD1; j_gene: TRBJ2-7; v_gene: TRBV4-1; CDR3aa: CASSPTGTGGAYEQYF; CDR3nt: TGCGCCAGCAGTCCTACCGGGACAGGTGGCGCCTACGAGCAGTACTTC
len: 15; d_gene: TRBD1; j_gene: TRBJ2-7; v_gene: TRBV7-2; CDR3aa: CASSFLPTGGSEQYF; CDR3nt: TGTGCCAGCAGCTTTCTCCCTACAGGGGGGAGCGAGCAGTACTTC
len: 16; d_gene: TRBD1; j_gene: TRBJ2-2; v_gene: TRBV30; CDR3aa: CAWTLDRGVSTGELFF; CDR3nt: TGTGCCTGGACCCTGGACAGGGGTGTTAGTACCGGGGAGCTGTTTTTT
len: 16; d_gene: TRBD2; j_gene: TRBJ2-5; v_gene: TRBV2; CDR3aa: CAGVGARGGVGETQYF; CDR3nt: TGTGCCGGTGTAGGAGCGCGGGGGGGTGTGGGAGAGACCCAGTACTTC
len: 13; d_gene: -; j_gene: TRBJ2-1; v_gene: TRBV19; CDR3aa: CASRGRGYNEQFF; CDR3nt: TGTGCCAGTAGGGGCAGGGGTTACAATGAGCAGTTCTTC
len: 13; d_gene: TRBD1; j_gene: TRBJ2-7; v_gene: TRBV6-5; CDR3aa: CASRRQGGYDQYF; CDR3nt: TGTGCCAGCAGGAGACAGGGTGGCTACGACCAGTACTTC
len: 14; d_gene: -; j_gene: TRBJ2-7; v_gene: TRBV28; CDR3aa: CASRAPLSAYEQYF; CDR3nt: TGTGCCAGCAGAGCCCCACTTAGCGCCTACGAGCAGTACTTC
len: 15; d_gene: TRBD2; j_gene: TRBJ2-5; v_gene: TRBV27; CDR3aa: CASSTLAGGLKTQYF; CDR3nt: TGTGCCAGCAGCACTCTAGCGGGGGGGCTGAAGACCCAGTACTTC
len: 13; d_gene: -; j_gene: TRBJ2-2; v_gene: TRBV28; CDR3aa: CASSGQPRGELFF; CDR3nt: TGTGCCAGCAGTGGGCAGCCCAGGGGGGAGCTGTTTTTT
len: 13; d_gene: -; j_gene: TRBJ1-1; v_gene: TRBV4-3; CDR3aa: CASSQLEGSEAFF; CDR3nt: TGCGCCAGCAGCCAATTGGAGGGATCTGAAGCTTTCTTT
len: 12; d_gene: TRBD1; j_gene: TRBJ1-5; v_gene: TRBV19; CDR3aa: CVSGQAAGPQHF; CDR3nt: TGTGTCAGCGGACAGGCCGCAGGGCCCCAGCATTTT
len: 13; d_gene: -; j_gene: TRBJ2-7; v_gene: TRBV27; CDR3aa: CASSLTVAYEQYF; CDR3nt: TGTGCCAGCAGTTTAACTGTCGCCTACGAGCAGTACTTC
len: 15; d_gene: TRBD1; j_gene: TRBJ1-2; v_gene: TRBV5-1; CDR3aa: CASSEGQGGNYGYTF; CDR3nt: TGCGCCAGCAGCGAGGGACAGGGGGGTAACTATGGCTACACCTTC
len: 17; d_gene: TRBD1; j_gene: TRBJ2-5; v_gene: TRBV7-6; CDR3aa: CASSYPSNGQVAETQYF; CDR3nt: TGTGCCAGCAGCTACCCCTCCAACGGACAGGTTGCGGAGACCCAGTACTTC
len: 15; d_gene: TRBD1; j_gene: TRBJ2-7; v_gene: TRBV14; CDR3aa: CASSQGQGGPYEQYF; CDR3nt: TGTGCCAGCAGCCAGGGGCAAGGGGGCCCGTACGAGCAGTACTTC
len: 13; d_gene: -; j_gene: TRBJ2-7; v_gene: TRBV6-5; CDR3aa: CASSEGDLYEQYF; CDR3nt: TGTGCCAGCAGTGAGGGGGACCTCTACGAGCAGTACTTC
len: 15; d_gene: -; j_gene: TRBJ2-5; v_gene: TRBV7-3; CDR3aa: CASSPSGVDQETQYF; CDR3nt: TGTGCCAGCAGCCCTTCGGGGGTTGACCAAGAGACCCAGTACTTC
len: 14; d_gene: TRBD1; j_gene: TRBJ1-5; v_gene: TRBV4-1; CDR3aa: CASSRGTEGQPQHF; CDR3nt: TGCGCCAGCAGCCGAGGGACAGAGGGCCAGCCCCAGCATTTT
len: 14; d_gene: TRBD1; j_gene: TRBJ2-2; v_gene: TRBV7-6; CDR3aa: CASSFTGDTGELFF; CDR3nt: TGTGCCAGCAGCTTTACAGGGGACACCGGGGAGCTGTTTTTT
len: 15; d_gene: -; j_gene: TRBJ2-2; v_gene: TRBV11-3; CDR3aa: CASSPGLGNTGELFF; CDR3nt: TGTGCCAGCAGCCCGGGACTTGGGAACACCGGGGAGCTGTTTTTT
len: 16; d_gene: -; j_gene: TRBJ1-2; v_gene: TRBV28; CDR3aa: CASSSPNTARGYGYTF; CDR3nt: TGTGCCAGCAGTTCCCCTAACACGGCCAGGGGATATGGCTACACCTTC